The text below deals with one T cell receptor beta chain. Its antigen is undetermined. The data derive from a study of siplizumab effects on memory and regulatory T cells. Germline loops: CDR1 SGHRS, CDR2 YFSETQ. The CDR3 sequence is 14 residues long. V dropped 4 bases and J dropped 1; count of bases not matched to a gene: 2. Sequencing used immunoSEQ multiplex PCR; TCRdb keeps in-frame clones, though not all of them. The table has 100,000 to 120,000 clones, about 92% seen once; the top ten hold about 0.32%. Whole-study results and caveats: Tregs proliferating in siplizumab cultures lacked confirmation of their suppressive function.

The sequence came from a human donor in good health. The chain employs TRBV5-1 and TRBJ1-1, with 9 bases lining up with TRBD1. Sequenced material: CD4+ T cells sorted from blood. The CDR3 spells CASSPGQGNTEAFF. CDR3 in DNA: TGCGCCAGCAGCCCGGGACAGGGGAACACTGAAGCTTTCTTT. Drawing the rest from reference TRBV5-1 and TRBJ1-1, the complete variable domain is KAGVTQTPRYLIKTRGQQVTLSCSPISGHRSVSWYQQTPGQGLQFLFEYFSETQRNKGNFPGRFSGRQFSNSRSEMNVSTLELGDSALYLCASSPGQGNTEAFFGQGTRLTVV.